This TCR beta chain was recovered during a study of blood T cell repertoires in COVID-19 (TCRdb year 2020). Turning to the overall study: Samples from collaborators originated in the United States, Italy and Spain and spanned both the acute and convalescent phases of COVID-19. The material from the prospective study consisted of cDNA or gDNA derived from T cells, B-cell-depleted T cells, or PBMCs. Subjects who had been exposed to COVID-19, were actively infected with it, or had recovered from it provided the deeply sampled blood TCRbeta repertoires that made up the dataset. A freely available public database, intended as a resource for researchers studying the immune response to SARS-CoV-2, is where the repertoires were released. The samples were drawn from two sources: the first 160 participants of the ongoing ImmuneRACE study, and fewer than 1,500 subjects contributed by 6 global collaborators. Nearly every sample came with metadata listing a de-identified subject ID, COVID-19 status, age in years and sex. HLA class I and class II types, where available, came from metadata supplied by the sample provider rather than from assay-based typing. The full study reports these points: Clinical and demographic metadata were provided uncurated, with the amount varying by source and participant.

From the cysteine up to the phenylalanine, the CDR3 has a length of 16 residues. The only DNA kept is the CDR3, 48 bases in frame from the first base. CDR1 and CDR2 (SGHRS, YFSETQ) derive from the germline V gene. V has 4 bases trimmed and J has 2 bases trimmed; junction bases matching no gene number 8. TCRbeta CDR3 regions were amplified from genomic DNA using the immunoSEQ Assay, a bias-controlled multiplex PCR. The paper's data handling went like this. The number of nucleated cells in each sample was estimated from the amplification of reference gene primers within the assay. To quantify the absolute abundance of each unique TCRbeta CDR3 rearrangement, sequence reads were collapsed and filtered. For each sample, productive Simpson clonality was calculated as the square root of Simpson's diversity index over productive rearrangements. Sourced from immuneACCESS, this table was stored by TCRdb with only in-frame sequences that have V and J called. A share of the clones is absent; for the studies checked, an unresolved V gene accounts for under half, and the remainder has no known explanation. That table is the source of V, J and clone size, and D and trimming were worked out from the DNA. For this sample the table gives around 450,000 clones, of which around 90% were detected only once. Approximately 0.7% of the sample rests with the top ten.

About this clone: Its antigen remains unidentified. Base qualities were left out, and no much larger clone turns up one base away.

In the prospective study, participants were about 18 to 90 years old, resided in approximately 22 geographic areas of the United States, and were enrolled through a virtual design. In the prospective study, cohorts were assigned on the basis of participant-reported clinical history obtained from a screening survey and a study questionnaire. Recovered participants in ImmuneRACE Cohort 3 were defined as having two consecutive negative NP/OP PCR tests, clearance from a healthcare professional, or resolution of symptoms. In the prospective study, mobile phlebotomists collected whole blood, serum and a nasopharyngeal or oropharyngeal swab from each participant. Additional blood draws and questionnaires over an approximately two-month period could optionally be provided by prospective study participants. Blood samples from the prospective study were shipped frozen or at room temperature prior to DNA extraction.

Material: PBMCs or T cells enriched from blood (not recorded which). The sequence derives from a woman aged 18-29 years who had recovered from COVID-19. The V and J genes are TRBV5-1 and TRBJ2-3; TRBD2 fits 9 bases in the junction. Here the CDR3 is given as CASSPILAGTTDTQYF. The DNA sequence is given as TGCGCCAGCAGCCCGATACTAGCGGGTACCACAGATACGCAGTATTTT.